These T cell receptor beta chains were read from a single sample in a study of cytomegalovirus exposure and HLA in healthy donors. Data came from immunoSEQ multiplex PCR; TCRdb stores just in-frame clones and leaves some out. The data contain 50,000 to 65,000 clones, about 72% of them singletons. Material for sequencing was PBMCs. Every receptor here comes from a man between 45 and 60 years old in good health and CMV-seropositive. Each CDR3 is given with its conserved first and last residue. The order of the fields is J gene, V gene, clone size, D gene, CDR3 protein, CDR3 DNA. D genes are given only for firm matches. Only part of the rows carry a size: once, few, many, or a class if the clone is expanded.

>TRBJ2-7|TRBV13|-|TRBD2
CASSLPGGSSYEQYF
TGTGCCAGCAGCTTGCCTGGCGGGAGCTCCTACGAGCAGTACTTC
>TRBJ2-1|TRBV4-3|-|TRBD2
CASSQTRGAYNEQFF
TGCGCCAGCAGCCAAACGCGGGGGGCCTACAATGAGCAGTTCTTC
>TRBJ2-3|TRBV10-1|-|-
CASSEFGQPSTDTQYF
TGCGCCAGCAGTGAGTTCGGACAGCCGAGCACAGATACGCAGTATTTT
>TRBJ2-7|TRBV7-2|-|TRBD1
CASSLDRISSYEQYF
TGTGCCAGCAGCTTGGACAGGATTAGCTCCTACGAGCAGTACTTC
>TRBJ2-7|TRBV6-6|-|-
CASSYGRISDPGEQYF
TGTGCCAGCAGTTACGGGCGCATTTCCGACCCGGGGGAGCAGTACTTC
>TRBJ2-6|TRBV28|-|-
CASGASGANVLTF
TGTGCCAGCGGGGCCTCTGGGGCCAACGTCCTGACTTTC
>TRBJ2-7|TRBV9|-|-
CASSIGTPTNEQYF
TGTGCCAGCAGCATCGGGACACCTACCAACGAGCAGTACTTC
>TRBJ1-1|TRBV5-1|-|-
CASSGRGIEAFF
TGCGCCAGCAGCGGCCGGGGGATTGAAGCTTTCTTT
>TRBJ2-7|TRBV15|-|TRBD2
CATSRDGLAGVYEQYF
TGTGCCACCAGCAGAGATGGACTAGCGGGAGTCTACGAGCAGTACTTC
>TRBJ1-2|TRBV2|few|-
CASSAQGGYGYTF
TGTGCCAGCAGTGCCCAGGGAGGGTATGGCTACACCTTC